The 2 T cell receptor beta chains reported below all come from one sample, sequenced in a study of early T cells in non-severe SARS-CoV-2 infection. One entry per CDR3 protein, called by TCRdb with MiXCR from the 5' RACE reads. The repertoire consists of tens of thousands of distinct CDR3 sequences, with about 6.1% occurring once and the leading ten covering approximately 6.3%. This material consisted of whole blood, taken at baseline. The receptors were gathered from an adult who was a healthcare worker with PCR-confirmed SARS-CoV-2 infection or an uninfected control (not recorded which).

In this sample, this clonotype turned up many times. The chain employs TRBV6-5 and TRBJ1-2, with unresolved D. The CDR3 is 16 amino acids. The V gene lost 0 bases and the J gene lost 1 base, with 12 bases spanning the gap. Per germline, CDR1 MNHEY and CDR2 SVGAGI. This CDR3 is CASSYSLSGGNYGYTF. CDR3 nucleotides: TGTGCCAGCAGTTACTCTTTGTCAGGAGGTAACTATGGCTACACCTTC.

There are a few counts of this clonotype. The chain has TRBV5-1 and TRBJ2-5, with 8 positions matching TRBD1. V gave up 4 bases and J gave up 2 bases; unmatched junction bases: 10. This CDR3 region has 16 residues. The germline CDR1 and CDR2 sequences are SGHRS and YFSETQ. CDR3 nucleotide sequence: TGCGCCAGCAGCCCTAGGACAGGGAGAGGACAAGAGACCCAGTACTTC. This codes for CASSPRTGRGQETQYF.